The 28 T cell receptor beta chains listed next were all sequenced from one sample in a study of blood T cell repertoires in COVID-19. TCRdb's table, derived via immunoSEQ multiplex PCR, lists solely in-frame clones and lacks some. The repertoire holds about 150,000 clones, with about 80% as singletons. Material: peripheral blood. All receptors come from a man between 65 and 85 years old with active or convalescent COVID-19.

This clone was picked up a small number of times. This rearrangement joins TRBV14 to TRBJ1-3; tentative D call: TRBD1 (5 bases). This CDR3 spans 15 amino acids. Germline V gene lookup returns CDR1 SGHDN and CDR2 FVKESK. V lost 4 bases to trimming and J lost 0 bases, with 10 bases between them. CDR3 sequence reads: CASSRTRGSGNTIYF. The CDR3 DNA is TGTGCCAGCAGCCGGACACGCGGCTCTGGAAACACCATATATTTT.

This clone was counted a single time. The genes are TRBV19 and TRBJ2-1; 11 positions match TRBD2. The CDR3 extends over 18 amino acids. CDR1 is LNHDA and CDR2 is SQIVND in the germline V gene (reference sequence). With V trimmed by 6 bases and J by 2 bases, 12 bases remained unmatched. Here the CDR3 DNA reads TGTGCCAGTAGGTACGGCGGGCTAGCGGGAGGTCCCTACAATGAGCAGTTCTTC. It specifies CASRYGGLAGGPYNEQFF.

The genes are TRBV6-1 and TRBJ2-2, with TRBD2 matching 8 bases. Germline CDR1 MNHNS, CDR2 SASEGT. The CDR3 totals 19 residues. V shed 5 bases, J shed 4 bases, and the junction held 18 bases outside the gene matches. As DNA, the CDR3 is TGTGCCAGCAGTAAAGACCCGGGACTAGTTAACTCAGGCACCGGGGAGCTGTTTTTT. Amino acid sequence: CASSKDPGLVNSGTGELFF.

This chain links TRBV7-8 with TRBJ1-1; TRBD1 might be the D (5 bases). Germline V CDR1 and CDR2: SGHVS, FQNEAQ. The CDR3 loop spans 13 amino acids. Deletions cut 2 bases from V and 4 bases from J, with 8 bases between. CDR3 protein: CASSLQRGTEAFF. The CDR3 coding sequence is TGTGCCAGCAGCTTACAAAGGGGCACTGAAGCTTTCTTT.

For the CDR3, the DNA is TGTGCCAGCAGTTTAGGGGGCGGCTATGGCTACACCTTC. This codes for CASSLGGGYGYTF. The J gene is TRBJ1-2, the V gene TRBV12-3 or TRBV12-4, with D maybe TRBD1 (5 bases). Trimming cost V 1 base and J 4 bases, with 7 bases left between them. This CDR3 comprises 13 residues.

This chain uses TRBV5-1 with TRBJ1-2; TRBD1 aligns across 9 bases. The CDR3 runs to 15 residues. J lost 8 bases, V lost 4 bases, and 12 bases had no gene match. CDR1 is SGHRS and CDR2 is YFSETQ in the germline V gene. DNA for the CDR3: TGCGCCAGCAGCCCGCGTACGGGACAGGGTCGCGGCTACACCTTC. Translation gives CASSPRTGQGRGYTF.

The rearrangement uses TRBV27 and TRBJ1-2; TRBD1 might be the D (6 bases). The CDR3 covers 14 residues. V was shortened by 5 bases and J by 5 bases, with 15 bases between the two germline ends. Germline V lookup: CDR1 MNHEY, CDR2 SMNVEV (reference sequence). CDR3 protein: CASSPSGTRYGYTF. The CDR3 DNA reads TGTGCCAGCAGTCCCTCCGGGACACGGTATGGCTACACCTTC.

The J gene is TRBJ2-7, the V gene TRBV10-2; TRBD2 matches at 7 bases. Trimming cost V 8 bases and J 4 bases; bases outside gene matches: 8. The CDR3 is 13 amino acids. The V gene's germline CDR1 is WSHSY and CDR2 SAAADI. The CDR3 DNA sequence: TGCGCCAGCGGGGGAGGGGCATCTTACGAGCAGTACTTC. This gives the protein CASGGGASYEQYF.

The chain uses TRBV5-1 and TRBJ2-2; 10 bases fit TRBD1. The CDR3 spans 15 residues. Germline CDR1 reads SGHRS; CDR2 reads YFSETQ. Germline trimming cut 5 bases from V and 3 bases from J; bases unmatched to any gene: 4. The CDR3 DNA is TGCGCCAGCAGTTGGGGGACAGGGGACACCGGGGAGCTGTTTTTT. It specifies CASSWGTGDTGELFF.

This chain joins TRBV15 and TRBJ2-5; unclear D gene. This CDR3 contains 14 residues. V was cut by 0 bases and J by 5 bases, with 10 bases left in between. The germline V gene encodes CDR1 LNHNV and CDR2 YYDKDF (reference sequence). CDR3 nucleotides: TGTGCCACCAGCAGAGATCGCCTGCGGGAGACCCAGTACTTC. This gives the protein CATSRDRLRETQYF.

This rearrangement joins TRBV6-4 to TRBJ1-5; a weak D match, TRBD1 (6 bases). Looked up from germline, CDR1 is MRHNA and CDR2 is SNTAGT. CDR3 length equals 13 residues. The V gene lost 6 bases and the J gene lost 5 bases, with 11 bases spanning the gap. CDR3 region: CASSAQGDQPQHF. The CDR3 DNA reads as TGTGCCAGCAGCGCACAGGGTGATCAGCCCCAGCATTTT.

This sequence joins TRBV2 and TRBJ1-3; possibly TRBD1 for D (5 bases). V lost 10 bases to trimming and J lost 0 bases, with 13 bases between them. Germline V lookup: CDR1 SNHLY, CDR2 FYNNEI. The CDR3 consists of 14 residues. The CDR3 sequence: CATRQLYSGNTIYF. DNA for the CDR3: TGTGCCACCCGACAGCTCTACTCTGGAAACACCATATATTTT.

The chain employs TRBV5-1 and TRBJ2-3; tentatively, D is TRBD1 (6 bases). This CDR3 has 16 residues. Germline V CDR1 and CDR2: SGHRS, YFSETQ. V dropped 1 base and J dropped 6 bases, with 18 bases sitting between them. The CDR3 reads CASSLPGAGGGDTQYF. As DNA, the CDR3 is TGCGCCAGCAGCTTGCCCGGGGCTGGGGGCGGCGATACGCAGTATTTT.

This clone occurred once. The CDR3 loop reads CASSPSNRRNGYTF. The CDR3 nucleotides read TGTGCCAGCAGCCCGAGTAACAGGCGTAATGGCTACACCTTC. This chain connects TRBV7-2 to TRBJ1-2, with D maybe TRBD1 (5 bases). Germline V gives CDR1 SGHTA, CDR2 FQGNSA. V lost 5 bases and J lost 6, with 16 bases in between. The length of the CDR3 is 14 residues.

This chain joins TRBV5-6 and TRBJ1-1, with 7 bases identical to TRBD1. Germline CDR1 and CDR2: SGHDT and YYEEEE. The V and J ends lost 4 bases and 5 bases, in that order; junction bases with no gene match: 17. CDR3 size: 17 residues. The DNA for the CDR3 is TGTGCCAGCAGCCCAGAAGTCACAGGGGTGGGATGGACTGAAGCTTTCTTT. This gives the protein CASSPEVTGVGWTEAFF.

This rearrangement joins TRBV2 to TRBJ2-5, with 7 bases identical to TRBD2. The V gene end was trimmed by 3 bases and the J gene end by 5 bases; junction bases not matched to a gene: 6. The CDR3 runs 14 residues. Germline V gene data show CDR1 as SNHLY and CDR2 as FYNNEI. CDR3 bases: TGTGCCAGCAGTGACCCGACTAGCCGGGAGACCCAGTACTTC. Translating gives CASSDPTSRETQYF.

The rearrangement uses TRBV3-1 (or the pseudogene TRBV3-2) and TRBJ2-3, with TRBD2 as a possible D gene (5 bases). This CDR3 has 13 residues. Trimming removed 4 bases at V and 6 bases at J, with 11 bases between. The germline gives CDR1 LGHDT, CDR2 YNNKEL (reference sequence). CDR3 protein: CASSPRGSDTQYF. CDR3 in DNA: TGTGCCAGCAGCCCGCGAGGGTCGGATACGCAGTATTTT.

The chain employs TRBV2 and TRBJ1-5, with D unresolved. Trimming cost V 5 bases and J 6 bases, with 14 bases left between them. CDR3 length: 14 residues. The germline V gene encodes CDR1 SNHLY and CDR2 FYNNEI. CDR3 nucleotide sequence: TGTGCCAGCAGTCTACGAAGCGGGGTTCAGCCCCAGCATTTT. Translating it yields CASSLRSGVQPQHF. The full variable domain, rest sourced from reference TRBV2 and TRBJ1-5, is EPEVTQTPSHQVTQMGQEVILRCVPISNHLYFYWYRQILGQKVEFLVSFYNNEISEKSEIFDDQFSVERPDGSNFTLKIRSTKLEDSAMYFCASSLRSGVQPQHFGDGTRLSIL.

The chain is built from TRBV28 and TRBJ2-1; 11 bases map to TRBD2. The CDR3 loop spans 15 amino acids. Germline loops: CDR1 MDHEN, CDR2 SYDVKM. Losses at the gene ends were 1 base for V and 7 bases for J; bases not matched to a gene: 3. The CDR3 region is CASSLSASGRNEQFF. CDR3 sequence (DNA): TGTGCCAGCAGTTTATCGGCTAGCGGGAGGAATGAGCAGTTCTTC. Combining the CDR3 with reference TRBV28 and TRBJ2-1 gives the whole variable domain DVKVTQSSRYLVKRTGEKVFLECVQDMDHENMFWYRQDPGLGLRLIYFSYDVKMKEKGDIPEGYSVSREKKERFSLILESASTNQTSMYLCASSLSASGRNEQFFGPGTRLTVL.

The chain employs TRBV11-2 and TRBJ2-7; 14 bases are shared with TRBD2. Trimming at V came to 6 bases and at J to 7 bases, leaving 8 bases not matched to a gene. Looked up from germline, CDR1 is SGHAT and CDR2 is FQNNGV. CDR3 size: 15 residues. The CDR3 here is CASRTGTSGSTEQYF. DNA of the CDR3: TGTGCCAGCAGGACCGGGACTAGCGGGAGTACTGAGCAGTACTTC.

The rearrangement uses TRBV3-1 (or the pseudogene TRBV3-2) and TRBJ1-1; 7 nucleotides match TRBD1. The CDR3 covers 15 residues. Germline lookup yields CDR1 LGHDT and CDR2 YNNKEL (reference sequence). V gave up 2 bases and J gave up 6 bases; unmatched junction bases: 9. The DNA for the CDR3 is TGTGCCAGCAGCCAATTCGACAGGGTCAAGCCTGAAGCTTTCTTT. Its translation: CASSQFDRVKPEAFF.

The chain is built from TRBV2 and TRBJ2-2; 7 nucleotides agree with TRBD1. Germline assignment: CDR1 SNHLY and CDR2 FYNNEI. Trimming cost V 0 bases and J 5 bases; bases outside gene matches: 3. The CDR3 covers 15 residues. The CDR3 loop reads CASSEAGGQTGELFF. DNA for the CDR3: TGTGCCAGCAGTGAAGCAGGGGGACAGACCGGGGAGCTGTTTTTT.

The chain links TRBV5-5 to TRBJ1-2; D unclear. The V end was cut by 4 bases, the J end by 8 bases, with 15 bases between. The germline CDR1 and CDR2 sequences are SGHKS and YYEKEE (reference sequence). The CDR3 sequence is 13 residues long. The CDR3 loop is CASSLRGMGGYTF. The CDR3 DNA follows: TGTGCCAGCAGCCTTCGAGGGATGGGGGGCTACACCTTC.

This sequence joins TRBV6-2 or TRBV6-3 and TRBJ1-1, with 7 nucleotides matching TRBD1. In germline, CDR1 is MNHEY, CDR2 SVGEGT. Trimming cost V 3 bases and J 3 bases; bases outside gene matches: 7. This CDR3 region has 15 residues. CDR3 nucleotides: TGTGCCAGCAGTTATCCCCGACAGGGAGACACTGAAGCTTTCTTT. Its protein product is CASSYPRQGDTEAFF.

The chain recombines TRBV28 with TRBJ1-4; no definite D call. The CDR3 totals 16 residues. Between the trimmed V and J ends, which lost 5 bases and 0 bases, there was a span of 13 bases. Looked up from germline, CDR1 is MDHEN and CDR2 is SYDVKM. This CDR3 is CASSLTARATNEKLFF. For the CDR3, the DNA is TGTGCCAGCAGTCTAACCGCGCGAGCAACTAATGAAAAACTGTTTTTT.

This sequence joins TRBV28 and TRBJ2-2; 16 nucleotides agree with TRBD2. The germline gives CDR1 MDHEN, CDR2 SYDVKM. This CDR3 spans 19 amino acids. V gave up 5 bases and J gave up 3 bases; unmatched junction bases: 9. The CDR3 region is CASSPLGLAGGHYTGELFF. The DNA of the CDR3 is TGTGCCAGCAGTCCCCTGGGACTAGCGGGAGGGCACTACACCGGGGAGCTGTTTTTT.

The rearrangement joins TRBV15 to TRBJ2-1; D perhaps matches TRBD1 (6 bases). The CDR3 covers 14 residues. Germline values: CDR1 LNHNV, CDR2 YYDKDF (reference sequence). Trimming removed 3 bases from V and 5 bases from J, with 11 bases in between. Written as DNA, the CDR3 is TGTGCCACCAGCAGGTCCCGGGACAACAATGAGCAGTTCTTC. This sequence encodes CATSRSRDNNEQFF.

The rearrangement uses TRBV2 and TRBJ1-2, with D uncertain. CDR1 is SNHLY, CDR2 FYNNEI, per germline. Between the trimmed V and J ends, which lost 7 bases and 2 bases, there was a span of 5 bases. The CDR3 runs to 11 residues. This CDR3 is CASTQNYGYTF. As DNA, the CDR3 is TGTGCCAGCACCCAGAACTATGGCTACACCTTC.